These T cell receptor beta chains were read from a single sample in a study of T-cell reconstitution after alpha-beta-depleted transplantation in children. TCRdb re-derived calls from the PCR reads in MiXCR, one entry per CDR3 protein. In the table there are a few hundred thousand distinct CDR3 sequences, about an eighth of which are singletons. Source: PBMCs, taken from the stem cell graft. These receptors all stem from a human donor who donated a stem cell graft to a child with Fanconi anemia. CDR3s include the opening cysteine and the closing phenylalanine or tryptophan. A D gene is named only where the DNA matches it firmly. A row's size may be missing; if present it is once, few, many or a size class.

CDR3 length: 15
clone size: many
J gene: TRBJ1-1
D gene: -
V gene: TRBV5-4
CDR3 DNA: TGTGCCAGCAGCTTGGATGCGACATACCCAACTGAAGCTTTCTTT
CDR3 protein: CASSLDATYPTEAFF

CDR3 length: 15
clone size: -
J gene: TRBJ2-1
D gene: -
V gene: TRBV5-1
CDR3 DNA: TGCGCCAGCAGCTTGGACCTAAGTTCGAACAATGAGCAGTTCTTC
CDR3 protein: CASSLDLSSNNEQFF

CDR3 length: 15
clone size: many
J gene: TRBJ1-4
D gene: -
V gene: TRBV15
CDR3 DNA: TGTGCCACCAGCAGAGATGCAACCACAGGAGGGAAACTGTTTTTT
CDR3 protein: CATSRDATTGGKLFF

CDR3 length: 15
clone size: few
J gene: TRBJ1-1
D gene: TRBD1
V gene: TRBV2
CDR3 DNA: TGTGCCAGCAGTTCTCGACAGGGAGTGAACACTGAAGCTTTCTTT
CDR3 protein: CASSSRQGVNTEAFF

CDR3 length: 12
clone size: few
J gene: TRBJ2-7
D gene: -
V gene: TRBV10-3
CDR3 DNA: TGTGCCATCAGTGAGTCCTCATACGAGCAGTACTTC
CDR3 protein: CAISESSYEQYF

CDR3 length: 12
clone size: -
J gene: TRBJ2-1
D gene: -
V gene: TRBV5-5
CDR3 DNA: TGTGCCAGCAGCTTTGACAGGACCGAGCAGTTCTTC
CDR3 protein: CASSFDRTEQFF

CDR3 length: 19
clone size: many
J gene: TRBJ1-4
D gene: -
V gene: TRBV28
CDR3 DNA: TGTGCCAGCACCTTCCTTGGGGAGGGTTCCCGTTTTCTTAATGAAAAACTGTTTTTT
CDR3 protein: CASTFLGEGSRFLNEKLFF

CDR3 length: 14
clone size: many
J gene: TRBJ2-7
D gene: -
V gene: TRBV5-1
CDR3 DNA: TGCGCCAGCAGCTTGGACCCGGCCGCCTACGAGCAGTACTTC
CDR3 protein: CASSLDPAAYEQYF

CDR3 length: 14
clone size: many
J gene: TRBJ1-2
D gene: -
V gene: TRBV28
CDR3 DNA: TGTGCCAGCAGTGTGGACGGTGACTTCTATGGCTACACCTTC
CDR3 protein: CASSVDGDFYGYTF

CDR3 length: 12
clone size: few
J gene: TRBJ2-7
D gene: TRBD1
V gene: TRBV7-3
CDR3 DNA: TGTGCCAAAGACCGGGGACAGTACGAGCAGTACTTC
CDR3 protein: CAKDRGQYEQYF

CDR3 length: 14
clone size: many
J gene: TRBJ1-6
D gene: -
V gene: TRBV5-6
CDR3 DNA: TGTGCCAGCAGCTTGAACAGCTTGAACTCACCCCTCCACTTT
CDR3 protein: CASSLNSLNSPLHF

CDR3 length: 14
clone size: few
J gene: TRBJ1-2
D gene: -
V gene: TRBV12-3/TRBV12-4
CDR3 DNA: TGTGCCAGCAGTTACGGGACACTGGACTATGGCTACACCTTC
CDR3 protein: CASSYGTLDYGYTF

CDR3 length: 14
clone size: many
J gene: TRBJ2-1
D gene: TRBD1
V gene: TRBV20-1
CDR3 DNA: TGCAGTGCTGGAGGAGGGACAGGGGTAAATGAGCAGTTCTTC
CDR3 protein: CSAGGGTGVNEQFF

CDR3 length: 13
clone size: many
J gene: TRBJ2-1
D gene: -
V gene: TRBV5-1
CDR3 DNA: TGCGCCAGCAGCTTGTACGGGTACAATGAGCAGTTCTTC
CDR3 protein: CASSLYGYNEQFF

CDR3 length: 14
clone size: few
J gene: TRBJ2-5
D gene: -
V gene: TRBV28
CDR3 DNA: TGTGCCAGCATCCGGGGGACCTCCCAAGAGACCCAGTACTTC
CDR3 protein: CASIRGTSQETQYF

CDR3 length: 12
clone size: many
J gene: TRBJ2-7
D gene: -
V gene: TRBV6-2/TRBV6-3
CDR3 DNA: TGTGCCAGCTCCAGGGCCTACTACGAGCAGTACTTC
CDR3 protein: CASSRAYYEQYF

CDR3 length: 13
clone size: -
J gene: TRBJ2-1
D gene: -
V gene: TRBV5-4
CDR3 DNA: TGTGCCAGCAGCTTGGGACCAATTGGGGAGCAGTTCTTC
CDR3 protein: CASSLGPIGEQFF

CDR3 length: 15
clone size: few
J gene: TRBJ1-5
D gene: -
V gene: TRBV15
CDR3 DNA: TGTGCCACCAGCAAGACAGTTTATAGCAATCAGCCCCAGCATTTT
CDR3 protein: CATSKTVYSNQPQHF

CDR3 length: 15
clone size: -
J gene: TRBJ2-7
D gene: -
V gene: TRBV7-2
CDR3 DNA: TGTGCCAGCAGCTTAGCAGGGGGAGACTACTACGAGCAGTACTTC
CDR3 protein: CASSLAGGDYYEQYF

CDR3 length: 18
clone size: many
J gene: TRBJ2-2
D gene: -
V gene: TRBV29-1
CDR3 DNA: TGCAGCGCCCTCCGGAGACCCTCATTTGGGTTGGAGGGCGGGGAGCTGTTTTTT
CDR3 protein: CSALRRPSFGLEGGELFF

CDR3 length: 14
clone size: few
J gene: TRBJ2-7
D gene: TRBD1
V gene: TRBV18
CDR3 DNA: TGTGCCAGCTCACCACAGACAGGGGCGGGCGAGCAGTACTTC
CDR3 protein: CASSPQTGAGEQYF

CDR3 length: 15
clone size: few
J gene: TRBJ2-1
D gene: TRBD2
V gene: TRBV20-1
CDR3 DNA: TGCAGTGCTAGTCAAGCGGGGGGGTCCTACAATGAGCAGTTCTTC
CDR3 protein: CSASQAGGSYNEQFF

CDR3 length: 18
clone size: many
J gene: TRBJ2-1
D gene: -
V gene: TRBV7-8
CDR3 DNA: TGTGCCAGCAGCGCACGGGGGATTTTTACCCCCTCCTACAATGAGCAGTTCTTC
CDR3 protein: CASSARGIFTPSYNEQFF

CDR3 length: 12
clone size: few
J gene: TRBJ2-7
D gene: TRBD2
V gene: TRBV20-1
CDR3 DNA: TGCAGTGCGGGCGGGGGGGCCTACGAGCAGTACTTC
CDR3 protein: CSAGGGAYEQYF

CDR3 length: 15
clone size: -
J gene: TRBJ2-5
D gene: -
V gene: TRBV20-1
CDR3 DNA: TGCAGTGCTAGAGATCGGATGTTATTTGGAGAGACCCAGTACTTC
CDR3 protein: CSARDRMLFGETQYF

CDR3 length: 18
clone size: -
J gene: TRBJ1-1
D gene: TRBD1
V gene: TRBV6-5
CDR3 DNA: TGTGCCAGCAACGGCCGGGACAGGGGGTACGGGAGGAACACTGAAGCTTTCTTT
CDR3 protein: CASNGRDRGYGRNTEAFF

CDR3 length: 15
clone size: few
J gene: TRBJ2-1
D gene: TRBD2
V gene: TRBV20-1
CDR3 DNA: TGCAGTGCGCCAGCGGGGGCCTCATTTTACAATGAGCAGTTCTTC
CDR3 protein: CSAPAGASFYNEQFF

CDR3 length: 12
clone size: many
J gene: TRBJ1-2
D gene: -
V gene: TRBV3-1
CDR3 DNA: TGTGCCAGCAGCCAAGATAACTATGGCTACACCTTC
CDR3 protein: CASSQDNYGYTF

CDR3 length: 16
clone size: -
J gene: TRBJ1-4
D gene: -
V gene: TRBV19
CDR3 DNA: TGTGCCAGTAGTCGATCGACCGGGACTGGTAATGAAAAACTGTTTTTT
CDR3 protein: CASSRSTGTGNEKLFF

CDR3 length: 15
clone size: many
J gene: TRBJ1-2
D gene: -
V gene: TRBV4-3
CDR3 DNA: TGCGCCAGCAGCCAAGATTTGAGGAGGGGATCCGGCTACACCTTC
CDR3 protein: CASSQDLRRGSGYTF

CDR3 length: 13
clone size: few
J gene: TRBJ2-1
D gene: -
V gene: TRBV5-1
CDR3 DNA: TGCGCCAGCAGCCAGATACCAGGGGTTGAGCAGTTCTTC
CDR3 protein: CASSQIPGVEQFF

CDR3 length: 15
clone size: -
J gene: TRBJ1-2
D gene: -
V gene: TRBV6-1
CDR3 DNA: TGTGCCAGCAGTGAAGCTTACGGGAAGAACTATGGCTACACCTTC
CDR3 protein: CASSEAYGKNYGYTF

CDR3 length: 17
clone size: few
J gene: TRBJ2-1
D gene: TRBD2
V gene: TRBV6-2/TRBV6-3
CDR3 DNA: TGTGCCAGCAGTTACCCCCAGGGGCGGGGGGGCGAGGATGAGCAGTTCTTC
CDR3 protein: CASSYPQGRGGEDEQFF

CDR3 length: 16
clone size: -
J gene: TRBJ1-5
D gene: -
V gene: TRBV5-1
CDR3 DNA: TGCGCCAGCAGCTTGTCGCCAGGGAGAGACAATCAGCCCCAGCATTTT
CDR3 protein: CASSLSPGRDNQPQHF

CDR3 length: 15
clone size: -
J gene: TRBJ2-5
D gene: -
V gene: TRBV20-1
CDR3 DNA: TGCAGTGCTAAAAAGCCCGGGGCTGGCCAAGAGACCCAGTACTTC
CDR3 protein: CSAKKPGAGQETQYF

CDR3 length: 15
clone size: few
J gene: TRBJ1-4
D gene: -
V gene: TRBV15
CDR3 DNA: TGTGCCACCTGGAACAACCCACCGGCGGATGAAAAACTGTTTTTT
CDR3 protein: CATWNNPPADEKLFF

CDR3 length: 11
clone size: many
J gene: TRBJ2-1
D gene: -
V gene: TRBV12-3/TRBV12-4
CDR3 DNA: TGTGCCAGCAGTTTAAGGGGGGCCAAGTTCTTC
CDR3 protein: CASSLRGAKFF

CDR3 length: 12
clone size: -
J gene: TRBJ1-1
D gene: -
V gene: TRBV5-1
CDR3 DNA: TGCGCCAGCAGCTTGGATTCGGGGTTTTCTTTCTTT
CDR3 protein: CASSLDSGFSFF

CDR3 length: 14
clone size: few
J gene: TRBJ2-5
D gene: -
V gene: TRBV5-1
CDR3 DNA: TGCGCCAGCAGCTTGGGCCCTAACGGGGAGACCCAGTACTTC
CDR3 protein: CASSLGPNGETQYF

CDR3 length: 14
clone size: -
J gene: TRBJ2-7
D gene: TRBD1
V gene: TRBV5-1
CDR3 DNA: TGCGCCAGCAGCTTGGCTCCAGGGGGCTACGAGCAGTACTTC
CDR3 protein: CASSLAPGGYEQYF

CDR3 length: 15
clone size: -
J gene: TRBJ1-1
D gene: -
V gene: TRBV6-1
CDR3 DNA: TGTGCCAGCAGTCGGGGGGAGGCTCGGGGCACTGAAGCCTTCTTT
CDR3 protein: CASSRGEARGTEAFF

CDR3 length: 15
clone size: -
J gene: TRBJ1-1
D gene: TRBD1
V gene: TRBV6-1
CDR3 DNA: TGTGCCAGCAGTGCTACCGGGACAGGGGTCACTGAAGCTTTCTTT
CDR3 protein: CASSATGTGVTEAFF

CDR3 length: 14
clone size: many
J gene: TRBJ1-1
D gene: TRBD1
V gene: TRBV7-9
CDR3 DNA: TGTGCCAGCAGCCAGAGGGGACAGCCCTACGAAGCTTTCTTT
CDR3 protein: CASSQRGQPYEAFF

CDR3 length: 13
clone size: -
J gene: TRBJ1-2
D gene: -
V gene: TRBV12-3/TRBV12-4
CDR3 DNA: TGTGCCAGCAGCTTGGACATCCTCAGCAGCTACACCTTC
CDR3 protein: CASSLDILSSYTF

CDR3 length: 13
clone size: -
J gene: TRBJ2-3
D gene: -
V gene: TRBV24-1
CDR3 DNA: TGTGCCACCAGTGACCAAAGCACAGATACGCAGTATTTT
CDR3 protein: CATSDQSTDTQYF

CDR3 length: 12
clone size: -
J gene: TRBJ2-5
D gene: -
V gene: TRBV6-2/TRBV6-3
CDR3 DNA: TGTGCCAGCACCATCCAGGGGGAGACCCAGTACTTC
CDR3 protein: CASTIQGETQYF